The 17 T cell receptor beta chains in this list originate from one sample, sequenced in a study of control samples from healthy donors and cancer patients. The table came from immunoSEQ multiplex PCR; TCRdb's copy has only in-frame clones and leaves some out. The sample includes 100,000 to 150,000 clones, about 94% of them seen just once. The sample consisted of blood. The receptors were gathered from a man aged 25-45 years in good health.

This sequence joins TRBV24-1 and TRBJ1-2, with D possibly being TRBD1 (6 bases). Trimming took off 1 base at V and 6 bases at J, with 8 bases between the two ends. Per the germline V gene, CDR1 is KGHDR and CDR2 is SFDVKD. The CDR3 is 13 residues long. The CDR3 loop is CATSDFRGDGYTF. CDR3 DNA: TGTGCCACCAGTGATTTCAGGGGTGATGGCTACACCTTC.

The CDR3 sequence is CASSVDRASSGANVLTF. DNA for the CDR3: TGTGCCAGCAGTGTGGACAGGGCGAGCTCTGGGGCCAACGTCCTGACTTTC. The chain has TRBV11-2 and TRBJ2-6, with 8 bases fitting TRBD1. CDR1 and CDR2 (germline): SGHAT, FQNNGV. J was trimmed by 0 bases and V by 6 bases; bases with no gene match: 7. The length of the CDR3 is 17 residues. Variable domain in full (rest from reference TRBV11-2 and TRBJ2-6): EAGVAQSPRYKIIEKRQSVAFWCNPISGHATLYWYQQILGQGPKLLIQFQNNGVVDDSQLPKDRFSAERLKGVDSTLKIQPAKLEDSAVYLCASSVDRASSGANVLTFGAGSRLTVL.

The genes are TRBV4-3 and TRBJ1-4, with D perhaps TRBD1 (5 bases). CDR1 LGHNA and CDR2 YSLEER come from the germline V gene. The germline V and J ends were trimmed by 1 base and 8 bases, with 11 bases remaining between them. This CDR3 is 14 amino acids long. This CDR3 is CASSQVRWDEKLFF. CDR3 in DNA: TGCGCCAGCAGCCAAGTCAGATGGGACGAAAAACTGTTTTTT.

This chain joins TRBV15 and TRBJ2-5, with no clear D. The CDR3 is made up of 15 amino acids. Germline assignment: CDR1 LNHNV and CDR2 YYDKDF (reference sequence). V gave up 1 base and J gave up 5 bases, with 14 bases separating them. The CDR3 loop is CATSRALISRETQYF. The DNA of the CDR3 is TGTGCCACCAGCAGAGCGTTAATCAGTCGGGAGACCCAGTACTTC. The whole variable domain, filled in from reference TRBV15 and TRBJ2-5, reads DAMVIQNPRYQVTQFGKPVTLSCSQTLNHNVMYWYQQKSSQAPKLLFHYYDKDFNNEADTPDNFQSRRPNTSFCFLDIRSPGLGDTAMYLCATSRALISRETQYFGPGTRLLVL.

A note on this clone: The junction departs from the called germline gene at one end, perhaps through a read error. The chain carries TRBV6-1 and TRBJ1-1; the D gene is possibly TRBD1 (6 bases). Germline lookup yields CDR1 MNHNS and CDR2 SASEGT. This CDR3 region has 15 residues. The DNA of the CDR3 is TGTGCCAGCAGGGAAGTCAGGGGAGGCAACACTGAAGCTTTCTTT. Protein product: CASREVRGGNTEAFF.

The rearrangement joins TRBV25-1 to TRBJ2-5; D gene uncertain. V was cut by 4 bases and J by 2 bases, with 11 bases left in between. The CDR3 has 14 amino acids. Germline lookup yields CDR1 MGHDK and CDR2 SYGVNS. The CDR3 coding sequence is TGTGCCAGCAGTGCAGCCGCGACGCAAGAGACCCAGTACTTC. This gives the protein CASSAAATQETQYF. The entire variable domain, with the rest obtained from reference TRBV25-1 and TRBJ2-5, is as follows: EADIYQTPRYLVIGTGKKITLECSQTMGHDKMYWYQQDPGMELHLIHYSYGVNSTEKGDLSSESTVSRIRTEHFPLTLESARPSHTSQYLCASSAAATQETQYFGPGTRLLVL.

This clone showed up just once. This chain links TRBV21-1 with TRBJ2-2. TRBV21-1 is recorded as a pseudogene. There are 17 residues in the CDR3. CDR3 residues: CASSKVSRYDNTGELFF. CDR3 in DNA: TGTGCCAGCAGCAAAGTATCCCGTTATGACAACACCGGGGAGCTGTTTTTT.

The chain couples TRBV7-9 to TRBJ2-3; 10 bases match TRBD1. There are 16 residues in the CDR3. J gave up 5 bases and V 5 bases, and 10 bases lay outside the gene matches. Germline CDR1 reads SEHNR; CDR2 reads FQNEAQ (reference sequence). The CDR3 DNA reads TGTGCCAGCAGCCCAACAGGGACAGGGGTACAAGATACGCAGTATTTT. Protein product: CASSPTGTGVQDTQYF.

The CDR3 sequence: CASSQDGADMNTEAFF. CDR3 DNA sequence: TGTGCCAGCAGCCAAGATGGGGCCGACATGAACACTGAAGCTTTCTTT. The rearrangement uses TRBV3-1 (or the pseudogene TRBV3-2) and TRBJ1-1; possibly TRBD1 for D (5 bases). Deletions cut 0 bases from V and 0 bases from J, with 11 bases between. Per the germline V gene, CDR1 is LGHDT and CDR2 is YNNKEL (reference sequence). CDR3 length: 16 residues.

V usage is TRBV4-1 and J usage is TRBJ2-1; 9 bases are a match to TRBD2. The J segment lost 7 bases and the V segment lost 4 bases, leaving 11 bases of the junction unmatched. Germline values: CDR1 MGHRA, CDR2 YSYEKL. The CDR3 sequence is 16 residues long. CDR3 loop: CASSPMGGGADNEQFF. The CDR3 DNA is TGCGCCAGCAGCCCCATGGGCGGGGGGGCCGATAATGAGCAGTTCTTC.

The V call is TRBV5-6, the J call TRBJ1-3, with D unclear. Trimming stripped 3 bases from V and 0 bases from J, with 13 bases between. CDR1 SGHDT and CDR2 YYEEEE come from the germline V gene. There are 16 residues in the CDR3. The CDR3 DNA reads as TGTGCCAGCAGCTCATTCAGGTCTAACTCTGGAAACACCATATATTTT. The encoded protein is CASSSFRSNSGNTIYF.

The gene calls are TRBV21-1 and TRBJ2-7; TRBD1 was called by the table and not checked on the DNA. TRBV21-1 is designated a pseudogene. This CDR3 contains 14 residues. The CDR3 sequence is CASSNIRHPYEQYF. As DNA, the CDR3 is TGTGCCAGCAGCAATATCCGACACCCTTACGAGCAGTACTTC.

This sequence joins TRBV6-6 and TRBJ1-4; D gene ambiguous. V was cut by 5 bases and J by 4 bases, with 8 bases left in between. CDR1 and CDR2 (germline): MNHNY, SVGAGI (reference sequence). The CDR3 has 13 amino acids. CDR3 coding DNA: TGTGCCAGCAGTAGAGATTATAATGAAAAACTGTTTTTT. Translating it yields CASSRDYNEKLFF.

The chain links TRBV13 to TRBJ1-3; D unclear. V was clipped by 11 bases and J by 0 bases, with 23 bases between them. Germline CDR1 and CDR2: PRHDT and FYEKMQ (reference sequence). This CDR3 contains 17 residues. The CDR3 loop is CAAPPPRQANSGNTIYF. The CDR3 bases are TGTGCCGCCCCTCCCCCCCGGCAGGCAAACTCTGGAAACACCATATATTTT.

This chain uses TRBV5-5 with TRBJ1-1, with D possibly being TRBD1 (5 bases). The CDR3 loop spans 13 amino acids. From germline, CDR1 is SGHKS and CDR2 YYEKEE (reference sequence). V was cut by 4 bases and J by 11 bases, with 18 bases left in between. The CDR3 loop is CASSTIRDLAAFF. CDR3 nucleotides: TGTGCCAGCAGCACTATCAGGGACCTGGCCGCTTTCTTT.

The V gene is TRBV11-3, the J gene TRBJ2-5; D is perhaps TRBD1 (5 bases). Germline V gene sequence: CDR1 SGHNT, CDR2 YENEEA. This CDR3 contains 13 residues. Trimming took 5 bases from V and 0 from J, leaving 7 bases between them. CDR3 region: CASSPDNQETQYF. The CDR3 DNA is TGTGCCAGCAGCCCGGACAACCAAGAGACCCAGTACTTC. The whole variable domain, remainder taken from reference TRBV11-3 and TRBJ2-5, is EAGVVQSPRYKIIEKKQPVAFWCNPISGHNTLYWYLQNLGQGPELLIRYENEEAVDDSQLPKDRFSAERLKGVDSTLKIQPAELGDSAVYLCASSPDNQETQYFGPGTRLLVL.

The V and J genes are TRBV7-9 and TRBJ1-1; D is possibly TRBD1 (6 bases). Germline CDR1 SEHNR, CDR2 FQNEAQ (reference sequence). The CDR3 totals 14 residues. Between the trimmed V and J ends, which lost 8 bases and 3 bases, there was a span of 16 bases. The CDR3, as DNA: TGTGCCAGCGGATTACAGGGAGGCGACACTGAAGCTTTCTTT. Encoded protein: CASGLQGGDTEAFF.